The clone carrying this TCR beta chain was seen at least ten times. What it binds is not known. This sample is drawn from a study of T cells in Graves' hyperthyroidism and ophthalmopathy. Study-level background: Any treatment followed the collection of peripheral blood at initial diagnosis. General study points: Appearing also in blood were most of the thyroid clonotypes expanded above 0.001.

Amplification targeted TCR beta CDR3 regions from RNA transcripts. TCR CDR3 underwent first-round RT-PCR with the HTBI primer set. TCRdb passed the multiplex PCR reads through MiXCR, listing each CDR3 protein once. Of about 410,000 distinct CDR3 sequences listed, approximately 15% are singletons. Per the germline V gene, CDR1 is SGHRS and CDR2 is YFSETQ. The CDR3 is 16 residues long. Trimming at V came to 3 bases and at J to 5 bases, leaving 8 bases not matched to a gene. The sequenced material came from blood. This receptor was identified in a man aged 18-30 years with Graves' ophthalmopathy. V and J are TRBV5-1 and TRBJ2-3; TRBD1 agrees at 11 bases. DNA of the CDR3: TGCGCCAGCAGCTCCAGGCCGGGACAGGGGGTAGATACGCAGTATTTT. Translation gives CASSSRPGQGVDTQYF.